The entry that follows covers one TCR beta chain sequence. Its cognate antigen is unknown. CDR3 length equals 12 residues. The germline V and J ends were trimmed by 1 base and 2 bases, with 3 bases remaining between them. From germline, CDR1 is SQVTM and CDR2 ANQGSEA. The data were obtained in a study of PD-1 blockade in classical Hodgkin lymphoma. The time point is: cycle 4 day 1 (C4D1), after less than seven weeks of nivolumab. Every single patient, without exception, relapsed after autologous stem cell transplantation, and brentuximab vedotin exposure varied. Complete response, partial response or progressive disease constituted the best responses recorded. General study results and limits: Patients starting nivolumab less than 1 year after ASCT had lower diversity and were excluded from later analyses. Differences between repertoires have undefined causes, possibly disease activity or prior therapy. By C4D1 there was a significant rise in CD4+ TCR diversity but not in CD8+ TCR diversity.

Produced via immunoSEQ multiplex PCR; TCRdb's table is partial and in-frame only. The table has tens of thousands of clones, approximately 78% seen once. The gene calls are TRBV29-1 and TRBJ2-1, with D uncertain. This sample comprised peripheral blood mononuclear cells (PBMCs), obtained before the fourth cycle of nivolumab. The sequence was collected from a human donor with classical Hodgkin lymphoma. The CDR3 reads CSVEAAYNEQFF. In nucleotides, the CDR3 is TGCAGCGTTGAAGCCGCCTACAATGAGCAGTTCTTC.